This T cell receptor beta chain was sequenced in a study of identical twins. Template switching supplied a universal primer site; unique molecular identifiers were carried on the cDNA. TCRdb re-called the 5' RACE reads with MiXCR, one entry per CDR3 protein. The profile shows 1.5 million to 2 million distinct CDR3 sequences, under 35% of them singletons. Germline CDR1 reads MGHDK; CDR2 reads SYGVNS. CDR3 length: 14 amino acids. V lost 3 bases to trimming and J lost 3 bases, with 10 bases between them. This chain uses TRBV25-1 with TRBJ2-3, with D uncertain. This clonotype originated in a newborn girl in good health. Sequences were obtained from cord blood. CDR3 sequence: CASSENLPTDTQYF. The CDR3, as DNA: TGTGCCAGCAGTGAGAACCTGCCGACAGATACGCAGTATTTT.